Shown below are 9 T cell receptor beta chains from a single sample sequenced in a study of blood T cell repertoires in COVID-19. This table comes from immunoSEQ multiplex PCR, and its TCRdb copy is limited to in-frame clones, with some not included. The profile covers under 300,000 clones, with around 93% appearing a single time and 1.2% taken by the ten largest. The sample taken for sequencing was PBMCs or T cells enriched from blood (not recorded which). These TCRs come from a human donor in a cohort exposed to, infected with or recovered from COVID-19 (not recorded which). The donor label of this sample is uncertain.

This clone was seen just once. The V and J genes are TRBV4-1 and TRBJ1-2; D unclear. The CDR3 is 17 amino acids. Germline lookup yields CDR1 MGHRA and CDR2 YSYEKL. Trimming took off 4 bases at V and 4 bases at J, with 22 bases between the two ends. The CDR3 DNA follows: TGCGCCAGCAGCCTCCCGGGAGTCAGACCCAACCGCTATGGCTACACCTTC. This sequence encodes CASSLPGVRPNRYGYTF.

V and J are TRBV18 and TRBJ2-2; D is unresolved. The germline V gene has CDR1 KGHSH and CDR2 LQKENI. V lost 3 bases, J lost 0 bases, and 5 bases lay in between. The CDR3 has 14 amino acids. For the CDR3, the DNA is TGTGCCAGCTCACCCCTAGCGAACACCGGGGAGCTGTTTTTT. This encodes CASSPLANTGELFF.

The J gene is TRBJ2-7, the V gene TRBV19; possibly TRBD1 for D (6 bases). Looked up from germline, CDR1 is LNHDA and CDR2 is SQIVND (reference sequence). This CDR3 is built from 11 residues. Between the trimmed V and J ends, which lost 6 bases and 5 bases, there was a span of 8 bases. CDR3 sequence reads: CASRQGNEQYF. DNA for the CDR3: TGTGCCAGTAGACAGGGTAACGAGCAGTACTTC. Full variable domain (rest looked up from reference TRBV19 and TRBJ2-7): DGGITQSPKYLFRKEGQNVTLSCEQNLNHDAMYWYRQDPGQGLRLIYYSQIVNDFQKGDIAEGYSVSREKKESFPLTVTSAQKNPTAFYLCASRQGNEQYFGPGTRLTVT.

The V call is TRBV3-1 (or the pseudogene TRBV3-2), the J call TRBJ2-7, with 9 nucleotides matching TRBD1. J was trimmed by 5 bases and V by 2 bases; bases with no gene match: 28. CDR1 and CDR2 from the germline V gene are LGHDT and YNNKEL (reference sequence). The CDR3 loop spans 22 amino acids. The CDR3: CASSQRPGTGSEDLFLSDEQYF. The CDR3 DNA is TGTGCCAGCAGCCAACGTCCCGGGACAGGGTCGGAGGATTTATTTCTTTCCGACGAGCAGTACTTC.

The rearrangement links TRBV4-1 to TRBJ1-2; TRBD1 matches at 9 bases. J was trimmed by 6 bases and V by 4 bases; bases with no gene match: 6. The germline V gene has CDR1 MGHRA and CDR2 YSYEKL. This CDR3 region has 14 residues. In DNA, the CDR3 is TGCGCCAGCAGCCCGGGGGACAGGGTCCATGGCTACACCTTC. This translates into CASSPGDRVHGYTF.

The rearrangement joins TRBV24-1 to TRBJ2-1; a weak D match, TRBD2 (6 bases). The ends were cut back, 9 bases at V and 0 bases at J, with 26 bases in the middle. Germline V gene lookup returns CDR1 KGHDR and CDR2 SFDVKD. The CDR3 has 19 amino acids. Written as DNA, the CDR3 is TGTGCCACCGGGGACTTCGCCAGAACTCCCGGAAGCTCCTACAATGAGCAGTTCTTC. Its protein product is CATGDFARTPGSSYNEQFF.

V gene TRBV19 combines with J gene TRBJ1-5; D is unclear. The CDR3 is made up of 15 amino acids. Germline loops: CDR1 LNHDA, CDR2 SQIVND (reference sequence). Trimming pared 4 bases from V and 0 bases from J, leaving 10 bases between. CDR3 protein: CASSSISYSNQPQHF. The CDR3 bases are TGTGCCAGTAGTAGTATATCCTATAGCAATCAGCCCCAGCATTTT.

The chain carries TRBV30 and TRBJ2-7; 7 bases match TRBD1. The CDR3 consists of 14 residues. V dropped 2 bases and J dropped 1; count of bases not matched to a gene: 5. Germline V CDR1 and CDR2: GTSNPN, SVGIG (reference sequence). This CDR3 is CAWSPQTGSYEQYF. The CDR3 DNA reads as TGTGCCTGGAGTCCTCAGACAGGGTCCTACGAGCAGTACTTC.

The rearrangement joins TRBV9 to TRBJ2-1, with 8 bases aligning to TRBD2. The germline gives CDR1 SGDLS, CDR2 YYNGEE. V shed 0 bases and J 5 bases; nucleotides not matched to a gene: 7. This CDR3 region has 16 residues. This chain's CDR3 is CASSVGASGGNNEQFF. In nucleotides, the CDR3 is TGTGCCAGCAGCGTAGGGGCGAGCGGGGGCAACAATGAGCAGTTCTTC.